This T cell receptor (beta chain) was sequenced during a study of cytomegalovirus exposure and HLA in healthy donors. Study-wide points: Some TCR beta chains (164 of them) were listed as cytomegalovirus-associated. The tendency of first-cohort TCR clusters to co-occur in the 90 to 150 validation repertoires emerged from a later analysis.

The donors were part of the validation cohort, which consisted of roughly 110 subjects and was separate from the first cohort of about 650 subjects. On this clone: Its antigen is not identified.

The repertoire was sequenced with immunoSEQ multiplex PCR; TCRdb's copy has only in-frame clones and lacks some. This sample has some 140,000 clones; 86% occur once, and the top ten carry around 20%. The clonotype originates from a man between 18 and 29 years old in good health and CMV-seropositive. The sample was PBMCs.

The CDR3 nucleotides are TGTGCCAGCAGCGCGGAGCAGATCAACTACACCTTC. Translation gives CASSAEQINYTF. The chain has TRBV9 and TRBJ1-2; no clear D gene. Per germline, CDR1 SGDLS and CDR2 YYNGEE. Trimming removed 3 bases from V and 10 bases from J, with 13 bases in between. This CDR3 is 12 amino acids long.